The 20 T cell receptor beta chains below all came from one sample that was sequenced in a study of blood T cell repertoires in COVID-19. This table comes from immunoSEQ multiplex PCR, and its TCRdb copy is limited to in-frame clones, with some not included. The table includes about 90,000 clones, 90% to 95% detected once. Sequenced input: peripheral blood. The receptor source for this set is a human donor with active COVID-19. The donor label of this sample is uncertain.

The DNA for the CDR3 is TGTGCCAGTACCATTCGCGGGGGGACGATCAATGAGCAGTTCTTC. This sequence encodes CASTIRGGTINEQFF. This chain connects TRBV19 to TRBJ2-1; the match to TRBD2 covers 8 bases. J gave up 6 bases and V 7 bases, and 11 bases lay outside the gene matches. CDR1 is LNHDA, CDR2 SQIVND, per germline (reference sequence). The CDR3 spans 15 residues.

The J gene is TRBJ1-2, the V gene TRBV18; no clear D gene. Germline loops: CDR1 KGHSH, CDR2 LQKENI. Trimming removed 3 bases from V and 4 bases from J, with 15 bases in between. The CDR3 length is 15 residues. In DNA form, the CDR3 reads TGTGCCAGCTCACCGAGCGCCACCAGCAGCTATGGCTACACCTTC. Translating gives CASSPSATSSYGYTF.

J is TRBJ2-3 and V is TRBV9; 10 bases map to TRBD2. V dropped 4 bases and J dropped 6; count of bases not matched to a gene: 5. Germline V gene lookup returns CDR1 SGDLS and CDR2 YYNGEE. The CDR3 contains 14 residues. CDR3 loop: CASSPAGGPDTQYF. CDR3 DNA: TGTGCCAGCAGCCCAGCGGGGGGGCCGGATACGCAGTATTTT.

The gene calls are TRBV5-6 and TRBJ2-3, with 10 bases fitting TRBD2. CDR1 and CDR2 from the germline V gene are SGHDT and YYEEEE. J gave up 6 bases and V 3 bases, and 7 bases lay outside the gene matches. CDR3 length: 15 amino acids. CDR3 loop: CASSSLLAGTDTQYF. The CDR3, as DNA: TGTGCCAGCAGCTCATTACTAGCGGGGACCGATACGCAGTATTTT.

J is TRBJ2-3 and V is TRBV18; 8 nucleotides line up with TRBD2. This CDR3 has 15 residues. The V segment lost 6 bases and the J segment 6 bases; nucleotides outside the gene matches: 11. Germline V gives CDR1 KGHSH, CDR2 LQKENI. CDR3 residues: CASSFQRGLGDTQYF. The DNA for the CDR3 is TGTGCCAGCTCGTTTCAACGGGGACTAGGGGATACGCAGTATTTT.

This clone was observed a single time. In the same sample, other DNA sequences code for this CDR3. The CDR3: CASSPTGGNQPQHF. The CDR3 bases are TGTGCCAGCTCACCAACAGGGGGGAATCAGCCCCAGCATTTT. The chain carries TRBV18 and TRBJ1-5, with TRBD1 identical over 8 bases. This CDR3 comprises 14 residues. V shed 2 bases and J 4 bases; nucleotides not matched to a gene: 1. Germline V gives CDR1 KGHSH, CDR2 LQKENI.

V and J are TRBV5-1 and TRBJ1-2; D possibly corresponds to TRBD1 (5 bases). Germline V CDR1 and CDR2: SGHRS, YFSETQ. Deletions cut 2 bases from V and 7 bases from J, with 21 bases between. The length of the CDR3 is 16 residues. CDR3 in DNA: TGCGCCAGCAGCTTAAGACCCCCCGACAGACAAGGTGGCTACACCTTC. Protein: CASSLRPPDRQGGYTF.

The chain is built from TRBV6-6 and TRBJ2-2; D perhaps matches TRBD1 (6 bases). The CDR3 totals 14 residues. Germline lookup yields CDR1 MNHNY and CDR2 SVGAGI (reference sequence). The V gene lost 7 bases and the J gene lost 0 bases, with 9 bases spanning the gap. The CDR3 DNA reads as TGTGCCAGCACCCGGACAGCGAACACCGGGGAGCTGTTTTTT. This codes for CASTRTANTGELFF.

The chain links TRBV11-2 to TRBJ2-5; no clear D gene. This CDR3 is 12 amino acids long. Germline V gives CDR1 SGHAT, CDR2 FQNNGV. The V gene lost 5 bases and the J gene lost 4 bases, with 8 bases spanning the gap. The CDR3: CASSLPGETQYF. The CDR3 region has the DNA TGTGCCAGCAGCCTACCCGGAGAGACCCAGTACTTC.

CDR3 DNA: TGTGCCAGCAGCCGATTAACAGGGGAGACTGAAGCTTTCTTT. Translation gives CASSRLTGETEAFF. The chain recombines TRBV3-1 (or the pseudogene TRBV3-2) with TRBJ1-1, with 7 bases that match TRBD1. V shed 4 bases and J 5 bases; nucleotides not matched to a gene: 7. This CDR3 is 14 amino acids long. Germline values: CDR1 LGHDT, CDR2 YNNKEL (reference sequence).

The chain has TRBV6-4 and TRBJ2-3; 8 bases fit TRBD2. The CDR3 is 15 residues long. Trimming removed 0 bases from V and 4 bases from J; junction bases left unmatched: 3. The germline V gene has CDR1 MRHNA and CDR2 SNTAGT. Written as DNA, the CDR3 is TGTGCCAGCAGTGACTCAGCGGGGGCCCCAGATACGCAGTATTTT. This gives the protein CASSDSAGAPDTQYF.

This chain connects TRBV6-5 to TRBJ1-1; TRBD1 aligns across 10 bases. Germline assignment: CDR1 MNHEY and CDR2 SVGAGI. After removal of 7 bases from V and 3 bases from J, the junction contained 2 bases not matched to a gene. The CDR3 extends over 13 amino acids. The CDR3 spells CASTDRGHTEAFF. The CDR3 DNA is TGTGCCAGCACCGACAGGGGGCACACTGAAGCTTTCTTT.

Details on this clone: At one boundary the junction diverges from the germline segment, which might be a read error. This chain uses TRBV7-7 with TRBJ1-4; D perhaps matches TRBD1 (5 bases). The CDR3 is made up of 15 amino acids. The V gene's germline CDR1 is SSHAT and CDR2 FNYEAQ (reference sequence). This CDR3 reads CASSPGFATNEKLFF. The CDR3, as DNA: TGTGCTAGCAGCCCAGGGTTTGCAACTAATGAAAAACTGTTTTTT.

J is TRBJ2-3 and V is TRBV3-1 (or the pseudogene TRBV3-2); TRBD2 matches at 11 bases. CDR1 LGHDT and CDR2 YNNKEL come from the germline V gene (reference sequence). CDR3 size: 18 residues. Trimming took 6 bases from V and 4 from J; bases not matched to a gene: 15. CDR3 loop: CASSSQATGTSGADTQYF. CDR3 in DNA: TGTGCCAGCAGTTCACAAGCCACCGGGACTAGCGGCGCAGATACGCAGTATTTT.

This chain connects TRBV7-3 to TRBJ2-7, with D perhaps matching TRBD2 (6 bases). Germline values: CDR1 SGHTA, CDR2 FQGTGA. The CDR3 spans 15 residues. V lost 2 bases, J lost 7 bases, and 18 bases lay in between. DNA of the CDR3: TGTGCCAGCAGCTTAGAGGCTAGCGCGGTGGGAGAGCAGTACTTC. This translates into CASSLEASAVGEQYF.

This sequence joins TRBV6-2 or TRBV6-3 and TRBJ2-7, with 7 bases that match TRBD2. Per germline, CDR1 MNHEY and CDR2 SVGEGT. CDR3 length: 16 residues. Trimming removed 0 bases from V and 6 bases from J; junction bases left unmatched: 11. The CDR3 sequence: CASSYSGGIQGGEQYF. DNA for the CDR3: TGTGCCAGCAGTTACTCGGGAGGGATTCAGGGAGGCGAGCAGTACTTC.

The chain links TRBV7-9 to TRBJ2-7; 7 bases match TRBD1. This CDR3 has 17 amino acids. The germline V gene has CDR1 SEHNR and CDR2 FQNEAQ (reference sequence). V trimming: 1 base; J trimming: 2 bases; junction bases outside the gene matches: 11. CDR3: CASSLGDRPGGTYEQYF. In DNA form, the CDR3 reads TGTGCCAGCAGCTTAGGGGACAGACCTGGTGGGACCTACGAGCAGTACTTC.

Written as DNA, the CDR3 is TGTGCCAGCAGTTTCAATAACTATGGCTACACCTTC. Translating it yields CASSFNNYGYTF. The genes are TRBV28 and TRBJ1-2, with D uncertain. V was pared by 3 bases and J by 1 base, with 3 bases between. Germline V gene sequence: CDR1 MDHEN, CDR2 SYDVKM. The CDR3 runs 12 residues.

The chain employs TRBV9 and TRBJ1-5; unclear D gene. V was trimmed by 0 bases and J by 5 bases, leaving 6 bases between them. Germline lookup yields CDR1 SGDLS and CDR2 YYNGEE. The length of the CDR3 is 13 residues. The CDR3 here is CASSVVGDQPQHF. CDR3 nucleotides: TGTGCCAGCAGCGTAGTCGGTGATCAGCCCCAGCATTTT.

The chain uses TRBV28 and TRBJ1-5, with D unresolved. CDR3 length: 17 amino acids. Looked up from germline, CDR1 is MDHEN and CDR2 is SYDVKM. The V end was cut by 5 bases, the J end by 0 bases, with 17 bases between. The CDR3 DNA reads TGTGCCAGCAGTCTCATGGAAGCGGACGTTAGCAATCAGCCCCAGCATTTT. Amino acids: CASSLMEADVSNQPQHF. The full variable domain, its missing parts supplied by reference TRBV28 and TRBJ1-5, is DVKVTQSSRYLVKRTGEKVFLECVQDMDHENMFWYRQDPGLGLRLIYFSYDVKMKEKGDIPEGYSVSREKKERFSLILESASTNQTSMYLCASSLMEADVSNQPQHFGDGTRLSIL.